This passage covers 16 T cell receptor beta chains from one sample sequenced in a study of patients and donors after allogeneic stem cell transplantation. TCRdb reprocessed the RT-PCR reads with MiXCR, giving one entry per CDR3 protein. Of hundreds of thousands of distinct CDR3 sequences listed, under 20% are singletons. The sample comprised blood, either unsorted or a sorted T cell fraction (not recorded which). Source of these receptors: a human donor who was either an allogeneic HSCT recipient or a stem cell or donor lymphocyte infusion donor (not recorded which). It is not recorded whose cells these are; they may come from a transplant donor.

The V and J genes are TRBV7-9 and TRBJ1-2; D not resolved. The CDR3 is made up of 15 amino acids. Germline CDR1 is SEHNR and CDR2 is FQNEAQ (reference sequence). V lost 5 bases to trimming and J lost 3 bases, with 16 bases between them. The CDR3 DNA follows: TGTGCCAGCAGCCGAAGCCTCGTTTTAGACTATGGCTACACCTTC. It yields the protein CASSRSLVLDYGYTF.

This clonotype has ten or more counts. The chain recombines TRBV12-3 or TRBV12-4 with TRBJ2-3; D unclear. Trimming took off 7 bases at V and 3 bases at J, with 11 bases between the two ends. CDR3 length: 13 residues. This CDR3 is CASTLRATDTQYF. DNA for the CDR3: TGTGCCAGCACCCTCCGAGCGACAGATACGCAGTATTTT.

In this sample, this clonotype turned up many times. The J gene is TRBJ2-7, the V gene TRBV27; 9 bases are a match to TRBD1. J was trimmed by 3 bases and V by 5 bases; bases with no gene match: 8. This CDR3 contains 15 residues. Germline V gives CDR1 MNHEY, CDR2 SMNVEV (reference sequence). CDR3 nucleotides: TGTGCCAGCAGTATAAACCGGGACAGGGTCTACGAGCAGTACTTC. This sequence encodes CASSINRDRVYEQYF.

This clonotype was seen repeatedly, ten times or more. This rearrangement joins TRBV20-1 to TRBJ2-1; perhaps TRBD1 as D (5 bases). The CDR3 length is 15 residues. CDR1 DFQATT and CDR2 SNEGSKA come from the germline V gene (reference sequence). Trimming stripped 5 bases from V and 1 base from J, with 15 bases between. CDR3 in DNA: TGCAGTGCTGGGGAAGGGGTACGGTCCTACAATGAGCAGTTCTTC. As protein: CSAGEGVRSYNEQFF.

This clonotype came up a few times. The CDR3 bases are TGTGCCAGCACCAAAGGACAGGGCGGGAGTGAAAAACTGTTTTTT. Translation gives CASTKGQGGSEKLFF. The chain couples TRBV28 to TRBJ1-4; TRBD1 matches 8 bases. From germline, CDR1 is MDHEN and CDR2 SYDVKM. CDR3 length: 15 residues. The V segment lost 7 bases and the J segment 7 bases; nucleotides outside the gene matches: 11.

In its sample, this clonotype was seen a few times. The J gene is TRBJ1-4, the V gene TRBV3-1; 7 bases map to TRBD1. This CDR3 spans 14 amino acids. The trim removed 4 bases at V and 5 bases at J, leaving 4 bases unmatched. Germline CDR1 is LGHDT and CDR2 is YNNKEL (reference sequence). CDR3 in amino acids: CASSPGQKNEKLFF. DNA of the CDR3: TGTGCCAGCAGCCCGGGACAGAAAAATGAAAAACTGTTTTTT.

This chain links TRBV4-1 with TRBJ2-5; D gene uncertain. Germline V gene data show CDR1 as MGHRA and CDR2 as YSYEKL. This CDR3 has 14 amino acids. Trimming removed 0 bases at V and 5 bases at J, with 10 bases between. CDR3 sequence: CASSQDETLETQYF. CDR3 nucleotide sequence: TGCGCCAGCAGCCAAGATGAGACACTCGAGACCCAGTACTTC.

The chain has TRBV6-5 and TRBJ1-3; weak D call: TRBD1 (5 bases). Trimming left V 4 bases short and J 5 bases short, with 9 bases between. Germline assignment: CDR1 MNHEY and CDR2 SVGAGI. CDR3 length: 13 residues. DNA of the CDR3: TGTGCCAGCAGTTCTCCAGGGCGAAACACCATATATTTT. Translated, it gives CASSSPGRNTIYF.

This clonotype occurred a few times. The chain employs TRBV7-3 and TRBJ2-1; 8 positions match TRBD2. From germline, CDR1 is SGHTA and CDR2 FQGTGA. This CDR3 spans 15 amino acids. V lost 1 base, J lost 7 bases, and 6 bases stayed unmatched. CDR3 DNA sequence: TGTGCCAGCAGCTTAAACGGGGGGGCCAGTAATGAGCAGTTCTTC. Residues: CASSLNGGASNEQFF.

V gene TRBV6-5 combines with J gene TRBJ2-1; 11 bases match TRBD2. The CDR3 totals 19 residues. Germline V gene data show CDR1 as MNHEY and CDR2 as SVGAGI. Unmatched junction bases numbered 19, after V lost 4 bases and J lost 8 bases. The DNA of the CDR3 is TGTGCCAGCAGTTCGACCCCTACCCTACTAGCGGGAGAAACGGATGAGCAGTTCTTC. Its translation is CASSSTPTLLAGETDEQFF.

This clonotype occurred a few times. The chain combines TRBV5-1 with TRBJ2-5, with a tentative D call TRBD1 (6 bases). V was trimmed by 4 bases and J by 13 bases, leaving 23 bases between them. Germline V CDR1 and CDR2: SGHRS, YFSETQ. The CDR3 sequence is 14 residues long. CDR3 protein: CASSKPGHYLKSYF. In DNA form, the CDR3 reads TGCGCCAGCAGCAAACCGGGACATTACTTAAAATCGTACTTC.

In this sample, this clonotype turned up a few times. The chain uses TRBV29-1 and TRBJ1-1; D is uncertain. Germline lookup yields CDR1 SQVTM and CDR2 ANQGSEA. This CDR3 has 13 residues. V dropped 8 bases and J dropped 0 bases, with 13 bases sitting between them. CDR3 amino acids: CSSSGLMNTEAFF. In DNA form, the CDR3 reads TGCAGCTCCTCAGGACTCATGAACACTGAAGCTTTCTTT. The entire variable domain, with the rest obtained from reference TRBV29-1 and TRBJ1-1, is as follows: SAVISQKPSRDICQRGTSLTIQCQVDSQVTMMFWYRQQPGQSLTLIATANQGSEATYESGFVIDKFPISRPNLTFSTLTVSNMSPEDSSIYLCSSSGLMNTEAFFGQGTRLTVV.

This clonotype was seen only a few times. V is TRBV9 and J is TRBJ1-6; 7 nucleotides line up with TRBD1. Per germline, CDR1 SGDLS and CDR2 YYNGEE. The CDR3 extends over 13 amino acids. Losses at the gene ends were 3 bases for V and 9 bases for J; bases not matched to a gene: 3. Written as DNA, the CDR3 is TGTGCCAGCAGCGGGGACAGCCGTTCACCCCTCCACTTT. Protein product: CASSGDSRSPLHF. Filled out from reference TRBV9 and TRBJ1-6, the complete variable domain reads DSGVTQTPKHLITATGQRVTLRCSPRSGDLSVYWYQQSLDQGLQFLIQYYNGEERAKGNILERFSAQQFPDLHSELNLSSLELGDSALYFCASSGDSRSPLHFGNGTRLTVT.

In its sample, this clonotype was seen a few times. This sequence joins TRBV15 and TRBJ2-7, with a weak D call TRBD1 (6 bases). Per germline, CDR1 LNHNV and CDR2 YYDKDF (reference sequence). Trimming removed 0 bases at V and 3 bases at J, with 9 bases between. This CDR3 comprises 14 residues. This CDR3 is CATSREKGGYEQYF. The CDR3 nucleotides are TGTGCCACCAGCAGAGAGAAAGGGGGCTACGAGCAGTACTTC. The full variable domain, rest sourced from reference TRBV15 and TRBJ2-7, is DAMVIQNPRYQVTQFGKPVTLSCSQTLNHNVMYWYQQKSSQAPKLLFHYYDKDFNNEADTPDNFQSRRPNTSFCFLDIRSPGLGDTAMYLCATSREKGGYEQYFGPGTRLTVT.

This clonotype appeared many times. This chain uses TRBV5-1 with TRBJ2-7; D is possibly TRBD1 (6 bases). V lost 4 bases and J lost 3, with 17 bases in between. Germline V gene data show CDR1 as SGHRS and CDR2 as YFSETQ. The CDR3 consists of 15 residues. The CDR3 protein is CASSPARGYLYEQYF. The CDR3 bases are TGCGCCAGCAGCCCCGCTAGGGGGTATCTCTACGAGCAGTACTTC.

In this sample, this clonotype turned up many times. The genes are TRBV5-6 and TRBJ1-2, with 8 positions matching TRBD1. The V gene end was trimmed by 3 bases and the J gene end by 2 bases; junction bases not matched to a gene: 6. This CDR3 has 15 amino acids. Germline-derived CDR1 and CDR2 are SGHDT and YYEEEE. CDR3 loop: CASSSPRTGNYGYTF. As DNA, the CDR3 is TGTGCCAGCAGCTCCCCTCGGACAGGGAACTATGGCTACACCTTC.